A selection of T cell receptor beta chains follows, all from one sample in a study of cytomegalovirus exposure and HLA in healthy donors. TCRdb's table, derived via immunoSEQ multiplex PCR, lists solely in-frame clones and lacks some. The sample records tens of thousands of clones, 60% to 85% being singletons. The sample taken for sequencing was PBMCs. The receptor set was obtained from a woman between 40 and 55 years old in good health and CMV-seropositive. The CDR3 runs from the conserved cysteine through the conserved F or W. D genes are given only for firm matches. Only some rows state a clone size, as once, few, many or a class for expanded clones.

CASSSGQDYGYTF TGTGCCAGCAGTTCCGGACAGGACTATGGCTACACCTTC TRBJ1-2 TRBV27 - TRBD1
CSSSARWGQHTEAFF TGTTCCAGCAGCGCAAGGTGGGGACAGCACACTGAAGCTTTCTTT TRBJ1-1 TRBV7-9 - TRBD1
CAIRSDRGNSPLHF TGTGCCATCAGGTCGGACAGGGGGAATTCACCCCTCCACTTT TRBJ1-6 TRBV10-3 - TRBD1
CAISESNRGSSGRTGDEQFF TGTGCCATCAGTGAATCGAACAGAGGGTCTAGCGGGAGAACGGGTGATGAGCAGTTCTTC TRBJ2-1 TRBV10-3 - TRBD2
CASSFGPAGQFF TGTGCCAGCAGCTTCGGGCCAGCGGGGCAGTTCTTC TRBJ2-1 TRBV5-6 - -
CAWSPRRPSYEQYF TGTGCCTGGAGTCCCCGCAGGCCCTCCTACGAGCAGTACTTC TRBJ2-7 TRBV30 - -
CASSLRWTADNYGYTF TGTGCCAGCAGCTTAAGGTGGACAGCTGATAACTATGGCTACACCTTC TRBJ1-2 TRBV7-3 - -
CADPGQTTMSYGYTF TGTGCAGATCCGGGACAGACTACTATGTCCTATGGCTACACCTTC TRBJ1-2 TRBV28 - TRBD1
CASSPQGLATNEKLFF TGTGCCAGCAGCCCGCAGGGTTTAGCAACTAATGAAAAACTGTTTTTT TRBJ1-4 TRBV7-8 once -
CASSPEGQGARVQYF TGCGCCAGCAGCCCCGAGGGACAGGGGGCGCGAGTGCAGTACTTC TRBJ2-7 TRBV5-1 few TRBD1
CASSTPQQGGGYTF TGTGCCAGCAGTACACCGCAACAGGGGGGCGGCTACACCTTC TRBJ1-2 TRBV6-6 once TRBD1
CAISESMRPNEQFF TGTGCCATCAGTGAGTCGATGCGTCCTAATGAGCAGTTCTTC TRBJ2-1 TRBV10-3 - -
CASSLTAPGEQFF TGTGCCAGCAGTTTAACCGCCCCCGGTGAGCAGTTCTTC TRBJ2-1 TRBV28 - -
CSVRTGGNEQFF TGCAGCGTTCGGACAGGGGGCAATGAGCAGTTCTTC TRBJ2-1 TRBV29-1 once TRBD1
CASSLPGYTYEQYF TGTGCCAGCAGCCTTCCGGGATATACCTACGAGCAGTACTTC TRBJ2-7 TRBV27 - -
CASSQRLAGDEQFF TGTGCCAGCAGCCAAAGACTAGCGGGAGATGAGCAGTTCTTC TRBJ2-1 TRBV9 - TRBD2
CAITRGSYGYTF TGTGCCATTACCAGGGGCAGCTATGGCTACACCTTC TRBJ1-2 TRBV2 - -
CASSQDAPSGANILTF TGTGCCAGCAGCCAAGATGCGCCCTCTGGGGCCAACATCCTGACTTTC TRBJ2-6 TRBV4-2 - -
CASSLGTGHSDTQYF TGTGCCAGCAGCTTAGGAACAGGGCACTCCGATACGCAGTATTTT TRBJ2-3 TRBV7-9 - -
CASRGQGATNYGYTF TGTGCCAGCAGGGGACAGGGGGCAACTAACTATGGCTACACCTTC TRBJ1-2 TRBV7-2 - TRBD1
CAWSVRGGLNQPQHF TGTGCCTGGAGTGTCAGAGGGGGCCTCAATCAGCCCCAGCATTTT TRBJ1-5 TRBV30 few TRBD1
CASSSRLAGKNEQFF TGTGCCAGCAGCTCTAGACTAGCGGGAAAGAATGAGCAGTTCTTC TRBJ2-1 TRBV7-9 few TRBD2
CASKEAMMTYEQYF TGTGCCAGCAAAGAAGCAATGATGACCTACGAGCAGTACTTC TRBJ2-7 TRBV6-6 - -
CASSPFSGPLREGDEQYF TGTGCCAGCAGCCCCTTCTCAGGCCCCCTTCGGGAGGGAGACGAGCAGTACTTC TRBJ2-7 TRBV5-6 - TRBD2
CSSSFSQGVWGEAFF TGTTCCAGCAGCTTTAGCCAGGGTGTGTGGGGTGAAGCTTTCTTT TRBJ1-1 TRBV7-9 few -
CASSYGGIRDPTQYF TGTGCCAGCAGCTACGGGGGGATCCGGGACCCTACGCAGTATTTT TRBJ2-3 TRBV11-3 - TRBD2
CASSLASQGWELFF TGTGCCAGCAGCTTGGCCAGTCAGGGCTGGGAGCTGTTTTTT TRBJ2-2 TRBV5-4 few -
CASSLGTGYGYTF TGTGCCAGCAGCTTGGGGACAGGATATGGCTACACCTTC TRBJ1-2 TRBV7-2 once TRBD1
CASSQGLAGTETQYF TGTGCCAGTAGCCAGGGACTAGCGGGTACAGAGACCCAGTACTTC TRBJ2-5 TRBV19 - TRBD2
CASRPGQGLNYGYTF TGTGCCAGCAGACCCGGACAGGGCCTTAACTATGGCTACACCTTC TRBJ1-2 TRBV6-1 once TRBD1
CASKTSRVEQYF TGTGCCAGCAAAACCTCGCGGGTCGAGCAGTACTTC TRBJ2-7 TRBV6-1 - -
CASSLTGVSYEQYF TGTGCCAGCAGTCTAACAGGGGTTTCCTACGAGCAGTACTTC TRBJ2-7 TRBV27 - TRBD1
CASSHSRGYEQYF TGTGCCAGCAGCCACTCCCGAGGGTACGAGCAGTACTTC TRBJ2-7 TRBV6-5 - -
CASSVGMTGIPTGELFF TGTGCCAGCAGCGTAGGAATGACAGGCATACCCACCGGGGAGCTGTTTTTT TRBJ2-2 TRBV9 - -
CASSQDGKNYGYTF TGTGCCAGCAGCCAGGACGGGAAAAACTATGGCTACACCTTC TRBJ1-2 TRBV7-3 - -
CASRPSGAPYNEQFF TGTGCCAGCAGGCCATCAGGGGCCCCCTACAATGAGCAGTTCTTC TRBJ2-1 TRBV9 - -
CASSVAPGNQPQHF TGTGCCAGCAGCGTAGCACCGGGCAATCAGCCCCAGCATTTT TRBJ1-5 TRBV9 - -
CASSSRGPSAFF TGTGCCAGCAGTTCGCGGGGGCCCTCAGCTTTCTTT TRBJ1-1 TRBV28 - -
CASSGQSGSGANVLTF TGTGCCAGTAGTGGGCAGTCCGGCTCTGGGGCCAACGTCCTGACTTTC TRBJ2-6 TRBV19 - -
CASSQAPYRDGYTF TGCGCCAGCAGCCAAGCCCCATACCGGGATGGCTACACCTTC TRBJ1-2 TRBV4-1 - -
CASSLSDGVAHEQYF TGCGCCAGCAGCCTATCGGACGGGGTAGCCCACGAGCAGTACTTC TRBJ2-7 TRBV4-3 - -
CASSNRLAGDDTQYF TGTGCCAGTAGTAACCGACTAGCGGGAGATGATACGCAGTATTTT TRBJ2-3 TRBV19 - TRBD2
CASSPLLAATNEKLFF TGTGCCAGCAGCCCCTTGCTTGCGGCAACTAATGAAAAACTGTTTTTT TRBJ1-4 TRBV7-2 - -
CATSLELGGQETQYF TGTGCCACCAGTTTAGAGTTAGGCGGACAAGAGACCCAGTACTTC TRBJ2-5 TRBV15 few -
CASRRTATDTQYF TGTGCCAGCAGAAGGACAGCCACAGATACGCAGTATTTT TRBJ2-3 TRBV28 - -
CSSSFGGASGTYEQYF TGTTCCAGCAGCTTTGGGGGGGCCTCGGGAACCTACGAGCAGTACTTC TRBJ2-7 TRBV7-9 - -